This is a list of T cell receptor beta chains from one sample in a study of human T cells and chemical hapten exposure. TCRdb used MiXCR to reprocess the RACE reads, holding one entry per CDR3 protein. This sample has approximately 84,000 distinct CDR3 sequences, with over 6.5% found just once. Sequenced: whole blood. The receptor set was obtained from a male donor in good health. Some clones in this sample may be carry-over from other donors' samples. Each CDR3 is given with its conserved first and last residue. The D gene is left open where the match is weak. Clone sizes are given selectively: once, few, many, or a class where the clone is expanded.

TRBJ2-7 TRBV13 TRBD1 - TGTGCCAGCAGTGCCGGGACAGGGGTCGGCGAGCAGTACTTC CASSAGTGVGEQYF
TRBJ2-7 TRBV7-2 TRBD1 many TGTGCCAGCAGCCCGTCCGGGACAGTGAGTTACGAGCAGTACTTC CASSPSGTVSYEQYF
TRBJ1-2 TRBV20-1 - - TGCAGTGTTGTTCCCTCAACCGGGTCCTATGGCTACACCTTC CSVVPSTGSYGYTF
TRBJ1-5 TRBV20-1 - many TGCAGTGCTAGAGGAATGGGTAGCAATCAGCCCCAGCATTTT CSARGMGSNQPQHF
TRBJ2-5 TRBV10-3 TRBD2 - TGTGCCAGCCAACTAGCGGGAGAAGAGACCCAGTACTTC CASQLAGEETQYF
TRBJ1-5 TRBV5-5 - few TGTGCCAGCAGCTTACCCAGCCCTAATAGCAATCAGCCCCAGCATTTT CASSLPSPNSNQPQHF
TRBJ2-4 TRBV7-2 - few TGTGCCAGCAGCCCCCCATCCGCGTTACTAGCCAAAAACATTCAGTACTTC CASSPPSALLAKNIQYF
TRBJ1-4 TRBV25-1 - few TGTGCCAGCAGTGAGTCCCCGGGGACGGCGGCTAATGAAAAACTGTTTTTT CASSESPGTAANEKLFF
TRBJ1-1 TRBV27 TRBD1 many TGTGCCAGCAGCCCCCCGGCAGGTAGGGGGCCTCCTGAAGCTTTCTTT CASSPPAGRGPPEAFF
TRBJ1-2 TRBV25-1 - few TGTGCCAGCAGTGAAGATAGCTATGGCTACACCTTC CASSEDSYGYTF
TRBJ1-1 TRBV12-5 - few TGTGCTAGTGGCTGGGGGAACACTGAAGCTTTCTTT CASGWGNTEAFF
TRBJ2-7 TRBV10-3 TRBD1 many TGTGCCATCAGTTGGACAGGGCCTTCCTACGAGCAGTACTTC CAISWTGPSYEQYF
TRBJ2-1 TRBV12-3/TRBV12-4 - - TGTGCCAGCAGTTTGGGTCCTGAAAGGTCCTACAATGAGCAGTTCTTC CASSLGPERSYNEQFF
TRBJ1-1 TRBV28 - many TGTGCCAGCAGGGTGGCGACTAGGCGGAACACTGAAGCTTTCTTT CASRVATRRNTEAFF
TRBJ2-5 TRBV6-2/TRBV6-3 TRBD2 - TGTGCCAGCACAAGGAGGACTAGCGGGATGGAGACCCAGTACTTC CASTRRTSGMETQYF
TRBJ1-2 TRBV7-2 - many TGTGCCAGCAGCTTAACCGTACAGGAGGCATATGGCTACACCTTC CASSLTVQEAYGYTF
TRBJ2-2 TRBV12-3/TRBV12-4 TRBD2 - TGTGCCAGCAGTGGACTAGCTCCGAACACCGGGGAGCTGTTTTTT CASSGLAPNTGELFF
TRBJ2-3 TRBV7-2 TRBD1 few TGTGCCAGCAGCTTGGGAGCGGACAGGGGGCAAGATACGCAGTATTTT CASSLGADRGQDTQYF
TRBJ2-5 TRBV20-1 TRBD2 - TGCAGTGCTAGAAGCGTGACTAGCGGGAGCGCGACCCAGTACTTC CSARSVTSGSATQYF
TRBJ2-2 TRBV29-1 - few TGCAGCGTTGAAGATCTGGAGGGGGCGAACACCGGGGAGCTGTTTTTT CSVEDLEGANTGELFF
TRBJ1-1 TRBV29-1 - many TGCAGCGTTGAACCAGGGGATGCTGAAGCTTTCTTT CSVEPGDAEAFF
TRBJ1-6 TRBV12-3/TRBV12-4 - few TGTGCCAGCACCCTCGGCGGGGGTAGCAATTCACCCCTCCACTTT CASTLGGGSNSPLHF
TRBJ2-7 TRBV4-1 - many TGCGCCAGCAGCCAACTACGGGGAGGCAGGCCCTACGAGCAGTACTTC CASSQLRGGRPYEQYF
TRBJ1-1 TRBV29-1 - - TGCAGCGTTCAGATACGACGGCAAGCTTTCTTT CSVQIRRQAFF
TRBJ1-1 TRBV5-1 - few TGCGCCAGCAGCTTGAGTGGACCTGAAGCTTTCTTT CASSLSGPEAFF
TRBJ2-7 TRBV5-1 - - TGCGCCAGCAGCTTGACAGGGGAGCAGTACTTC CASSLTGEQYF
TRBJ2-2 TRBV7-9 TRBD2 few TGTGCCAGCAGCCCGCCTTTAGCGGGGACCGACACCGGGGAGCTGTTTTTT CASSPPLAGTDTGELFF
TRBJ1-6 TRBV20-1 - few TGCAGTGCTCAAGGATCCTCAATTAATTCACCCCTCCACTTT CSAQGSSINSPLHF
TRBJ1-5 TRBV7-2 - many TGTGCCAGCAGCTCTAGAGGAGATCAGCCCCAGCATTTT CASSSRGDQPQHF